Described below is a single TCR beta chain sequence and its context. These data originate in a study of blood T cell repertoires in COVID-19. This table comes from immunoSEQ multiplex PCR, and its TCRdb copy is limited to in-frame clones, with some not included. Of almost 500,000 clones listed, around 85% were seen once; the top ten hold more than 7.5%. CDR3 length: 15 residues. The germline gives CDR1 SNHLY, CDR2 FYNNEI. Trimming took off 6 bases at V and 4 bases at J, with 15 bases between the two ends. The V call is TRBV2, the J call TRBJ2-2; tentatively, D is TRBD2 (6 bases). The TCR comes from a woman aged 60-75 years who had recovered from COVID-19. Sequenced: PBMCs or T cells enriched from blood (not recorded which). CDR3 sequence (DNA): TGTGCCAGCAGGAGAGAGATTAGCGGCACCGGGGAGCTGTTTTTT. Protein: CASRREISGTGELFF.